These 9 T cell receptor beta chains share one sample of origin, sequenced in a study of long-term antiretroviral therapy in people with HIV. Assay version v3.0 of immunoSEQ was used, and it was run at survey level. This table comes from immunoSEQ multiplex PCR, and its TCRdb copy is limited to in-frame clones, with some not included. Here the sample spans 32,000 or so clones, 85% to 90% being singletons. The sequencing here drew on unsorted PBMCs, taken 3.2 years before starting antiretroviral therapy. The receptors here all came from a man aged 45-60 years with HIV.

The chain has TRBV28 and TRBJ1-2, with 9 bases that match TRBD1. This CDR3 has 14 residues. V shed 7 bases, J shed 7 bases, and the junction held 10 bases outside the gene matches. Per the germline V gene, CDR1 is MDHEN and CDR2 is SYDVKM. The DNA of the CDR3 is TGTGCCAGCATGGGTCGGGACAGGGCCTTTGGCTACACCTTC. The encoded protein is CASMGRDRAFGYTF.

V gene TRBV7-9 combines with J gene TRBJ1-1; D possibly corresponds to TRBD1 (5 bases). V was cut by 6 bases and J by 6 bases, with 20 bases left in between. Germline lookup yields CDR1 SEHNR and CDR2 FQNEAQ (reference sequence). This CDR3 is 15 amino acids long. CDR3 loop: CASSSVGEPFAEAFF. CDR3 DNA sequence: TGTGCCAGCAGTTCCGTGGGGGAGCCCTTCGCTGAAGCTTTCTTT.

Here the CDR3 reads CASSLTSGGRETQYF. The CDR3, as DNA: TGTGCCAGCAGTTTGACTAGCGGGGGCCGGGAGACCCAGTACTTC. The chain joins TRBV28 to TRBJ2-5; TRBD2 aligns across 12 bases. The CDR3 runs to 15 residues. The J segment lost 5 bases and the V segment lost 3 bases, leaving 4 bases of the junction unmatched. Germline V gives CDR1 MDHEN, CDR2 SYDVKM.

The chain couples TRBV14 to TRBJ1-2; D gene ambiguous. The germline V gene has CDR1 SGHDN and CDR2 FVKESK. The CDR3 runs to 19 residues. V lost 4 bases to trimming and J lost 4 bases, with 28 bases between them. CDR3 DNA: TGTGCCAGCAGCCTATTCACCGGCGCAGTACATGGGAAGGGCTATGGCTACACCTTC. Its protein is CASSLFTGAVHGKGYGYTF.

The chain employs TRBV29-1 and TRBJ1-2; perhaps TRBD1 as D (5 bases). V was shortened by 3 bases and J by 4 bases, with 27 bases between the two germline ends. Looked up from germline, CDR1 is SQVTM and CDR2 is ANQGSEA. The CDR3 sequence is 18 residues long. The CDR3, as DNA: TGCAGCGTTGAGATTTTCCGGGACGGACTCGACTTATTCTATGGCTACACCTTC. This codes for CSVEIFRDGLDLFYGYTF.

This chain links TRBV11-2 with TRBJ2-5; 9 positions match TRBD1. The J segment lost 2 bases and the V segment lost 5 bases, leaving 12 bases of the junction unmatched. The CDR3 length is 17 residues. Germline V lookup: CDR1 SGHAT, CDR2 FQNNGV. CDR3 DNA sequence: TGTGCCAGCAGCACCCGGGGATGGGACAGGGATCAAGAGACCCAGTACTTC. Its protein product is CASSTRGWDRDQETQYF.

The CDR3 DNA reads as TGTGCCAGTAGTCCGACAGTCTTTTCGGGGGCCCAGTACTTC. It is translated as CASSPTVFSGAQYF. This chain connects TRBV19 to TRBJ2-5; the D gene is possibly TRBD2 (6 bases). The germline gives CDR1 LNHDA, CDR2 SQIVND (reference sequence). Trimming took 5 bases from V and 9 from J, leaving 19 bases between them. CDR3 length: 14 residues. Full variable domain (outside the CDR3, taken from reference TRBV19 and TRBJ2-5): DGGITQSPKYLFRKEGQNVTLSCEQNLNHDAMYWYRQDPGQGLRLIYYSQIVNDFQKGDIAEGYSVSREKKESFPLTVTSAQKNPTAFYLCASSPTVFSGAQYFGPGTRLLVL.

The V gene is TRBV5-1, the J gene TRBJ1-2; no clear D gene. V was shortened by 4 bases and J by 3 bases, with 13 bases between the two germline ends. Germline V gene data show CDR1 as SGHRS and CDR2 as YFSETQ. CDR3 size: 14 residues. The CDR3 reads CASSQESGDYGYTF. As DNA, the CDR3 is TGCGCCAGCAGCCAGGAGAGCGGGGACTATGGCTACACCTTC.

The V and J genes are TRBV6-1 and TRBJ2-3; D unresolved. Trimming removed 2 bases from V and 4 bases from J, with 4 bases in between. The germline gives CDR1 MNHNS, CDR2 SASEGT. This CDR3 spans 12 amino acids. The CDR3 sequence: CASSEWADTQYF. The CDR3, as DNA: TGTGCCAGCAGTGAATGGGCAGATACGCAGTATTTT.